The next 15 T cell receptor beta chains were all read from a single sample in a study of technical replicates of blood from a few donors. Measured with immunoSEQ multiplex PCR; TCRdb has only the in-frame clones, and not every one. This repertoire shows around 77,000 clones, roughly 92% found once; its top ten account for over 0.35%. Sample: T cells isolated from PBMCs. The receptors here all came from a human donor in good health.

This clone is a singleton in its sample. V is TRBV18 and J is TRBJ2-2; unclear D gene. V lost 2 bases to trimming and J lost 0 bases, with 4 bases between them. The CDR3 is 14 amino acids. Germline values: CDR1 KGHSH, CDR2 LQKENI. CDR3 sequence: CASSPTANTGELFF. Here the CDR3 DNA reads TGTGCCAGCTCACCAACGGCGAACACCGGGGAGCTGTTTTTT. The full variable domain, in which reference TRBV18 and TRBJ2-2 provide the parts outside the CDR3, is NAGVMQNPRHLVRRRGQEARLRCSPMKGHSHVYWYRQLPEEGLKFMVYLQKENIIDESGMPKERFSAEFPKEGPSILRIQQVVRGDSAAYFCASSPTANTGELFFGEGSRLTVL.

The chain joins TRBV7-3 to TRBJ2-7; the match to TRBD1 covers 8 bases. Trimming removed 0 bases from V and 5 bases from J; junction bases left unmatched: 3. Germline CDR1 SGHTA, CDR2 FQGTGA. The CDR3 loop spans 14 amino acids. The CDR3 loop is CASSLTSGGDEQYF. The CDR3 nucleotides read TGTGCCAGCAGCTTAACGTCAGGGGGCGACGAGCAGTACTTC.

CDR3 region: CAWSVGTTGGPIETQYF. The CDR3 region has the DNA TGTGCCTGGAGTGTCGGCACGACGGGAGGGCCTATCGAGACCCAGTACTTC. V usage is TRBV30 and J usage is TRBJ2-5, with 8 bases fitting TRBD2. This CDR3 has 17 residues. CDR1 and CDR2 (germline): GTSNPN, SVGIG (reference sequence). Germline trimming cut 0 bases from V and 5 bases from J; bases unmatched to any gene: 14. The full variable domain, rest sourced from reference TRBV30 and TRBJ2-5, is SQTIHQWPATLVQPVGSPLSLECTVEGTSNPNLYWYRQAAGRGLQLLFYSVGIGQISSEVPQNLSASRPQDRQFILSSKKLLLSDSGFYLCAWSVGTTGGPIETQYFGPGTRLLVL.

The sample holds one count of this clone. The rearrangement joins TRBV27 to TRBJ2-3; 7 bases map to TRBD1. The J segment lost 6 bases and the V segment lost 8 bases, leaving 8 bases of the junction unmatched. CDR1 MNHEY and CDR2 SMNVEV come from the germline V gene (reference sequence). This CDR3 region has 13 residues. The CDR3 bases are TGTGCCAGCTGCCGGGACAGAGGGGATACGCAGTATTTT. Its protein product is CASCRDRGDTQYF.

The V call is TRBV6-6, the J call TRBJ1-2; 7 nucleotides align to TRBD1. J gave up 4 bases and V 6 bases, and 8 bases lay outside the gene matches. Germline CDR1 is MNHNY and CDR2 is SVGAGI (reference sequence). This CDR3 is built from 14 residues. This chain's CDR3 is CASRTRDSAYGYTF. CDR3 nucleotides: TGTGCCAGCAGAACGAGGGACAGCGCCTATGGCTACACCTTC.

The chain is built from TRBV5-6 and TRBJ1-3; TRBD1 matches at 7 bases. V was clipped by 3 bases and J by 5 bases; unmatched bases: 2. Per the germline V gene, CDR1 is SGHDT and CDR2 is YYEEEE. This CDR3 comprises 13 residues. This chain's CDR3 is CASSWDSRNTIYF. The CDR3 coding sequence is TGTGCCAGCAGCTGGGACAGCCGAAACACCATATATTTT.

The J gene is TRBJ1-2, the V gene TRBV11-2; no clear D. Trimming pared 0 bases from V and 4 bases from J, leaving 15 bases between. The germline V gene encodes CDR1 SGHAT and CDR2 FQNNGV. The CDR3 loop spans 16 amino acids. CDR3 DNA: TGTGCCAGCAGCTTAGATGTTGTTTCGGGTTTCTATGGCTACACCTTC. It yields the protein CASSLDVVSGFYGYTF.

This clone was recorded only once. The V call is TRBV30, the J call TRBJ2-1, with 10 positions matching TRBD2. The J segment lost 5 bases and the V segment lost 0 bases, leaving 4 bases of the junction unmatched. Germline CDR1 and CDR2: GTSNPN and SVGIG (reference sequence). CDR3 length: 15 amino acids. Here the CDR3 reads CAWSVRTSGNNEQFF. CDR3 in DNA: TGTGCCTGGAGTGTACGGACTAGCGGTAACAATGAGCAGTTCTTC.

The genes are TRBV5-6 and TRBJ1-5; 10 bases fit TRBD1. Losses at the gene ends were 2 bases for V and 9 bases for J; bases not matched to a gene: 8. The CDR3 spans 15 residues. Germline loops: CDR1 SGHDT, CDR2 YYEEEE. CDR3 region: CASSLVGQGIWPQHF. The DNA of the CDR3 is TGTGCCAGCAGCTTAGTGGGACAGGGGATTTGGCCCCAGCATTTT.

The CDR3 bases are TGTGCCAGCCGGACAGGGACCATCTACGAGCAGTACTTC. It is translated as CASRTGTIYEQYF. The V gene is TRBV27, the J gene TRBJ2-7; 8 bases fit TRBD1. The germline gives CDR1 MNHEY, CDR2 SMNVEV (reference sequence). V lost 8 bases and J lost 3; bases outside the gene matches: 6. CDR3 length: 13 amino acids.

The chain combines TRBV29-1 with TRBJ2-3; 12 nucleotides line up with TRBD2. Losses at the gene ends were 1 base for V and 3 bases for J; bases not matched to a gene: 5. Germline-derived CDR1 and CDR2 are SQVTM and ANQGSEA. The CDR3 consists of 16 residues. The CDR3 DNA sequence: TGCAGCGTTGAAGGGCTAGCGGGAGGGCCAACAGATACGCAGTATTTT. Encoded protein: CSVEGLAGGPTDTQYF.

The chain joins TRBV9 to TRBJ2-1; maybe TRBD2 (6 bases). Trimming removed 2 bases from V and 7 bases from J, with 16 bases in between. The germline V gene has CDR1 SGDLS and CDR2 YYNGEE. CDR3 size: 15 residues. For the CDR3, the DNA is TGTGCCAGCAGCGTGACCGGGACTGGGTTAAATGAGCAGTTCTTC. Protein sequence: CASSVTGTGLNEQFF.

This rearrangement joins TRBV11-1 to TRBJ2-1, with D maybe TRBD2 (6 bases). CDR1 is SGHAT, CDR2 FQDESV, per germline (reference sequence). This CDR3 has 13 residues. The V end lost 3 bases, the J end lost 9 bases, and 12 bases lay between the germline ends. The CDR3 coding sequence is TGTGCCAGCAGCTTCGGGAGAGTGAGTGAGCAGTTCTTC. Translating it yields CASSFGRVSEQFF.

In its sample, this clone was seen a few times. The chain combines TRBV19 with TRBJ2-5; 8 bases map to TRBD1. The CDR3 extends over 14 amino acids. With 4 bases clipped from V and 6 bases from J, the junction kept 7 bases outside the gene matches. Germline V gene sequence: CDR1 LNHDA, CDR2 SQIVND (reference sequence). The CDR3 is CASSTRTGQKTQYF. CDR3 DNA sequence: TGTGCCAGTAGTACTCGGACAGGGCAGAAGACCCAGTACTTC.

The chain recombines TRBV30 with TRBJ2-3, with D maybe TRBD2 (6 bases). V shed 3 bases and J shed 0 bases, with 13 bases lying between them. CDR1 is GTSNPN, CDR2 SVGIG, per germline (reference sequence). The CDR3 length is 15 residues. CDR3 amino acids: CAWSSGTSSTDTQYF. DNA for the CDR3: TGTGCCTGGAGCTCCGGGACTTCTAGCACAGATACGCAGTATTTT.